A single TCR beta chain is shown here with its context. Its antigen remains undetermined. The record has no base qualities; no much larger clone is one base away. Receptors were amplified or captured by the immunoSEQ multiplex PCR assay. For the multiplex PCR, a mixture combining 60 forward primers for TCR Vbeta segments and 13 reverse primers for TCR Jbeta segments was used. The CDR3 region of rearranged TCR beta genes was amplified from genomic DNA by a multiplex PCR assay. The Illumina HiSeq System was used to sequence the amplified TCR beta libraries as 87-base-pair reads. In the source study's methods: In a later analysis, about 80 million unique TCR beta chains were counted across the approximately 620 repertoires, and approximately 9.9 million of these chains were shared by at least two donors. Raw reads were error-corrected and collapsed into unique sequences by a nearest-neighbor algorithm in which closely related sequences were merged to remove PCR and sequencing errors. To assign V, D and J gene segments, CDR3 sequences were aligned to IMGT reference sequences. For a sequence to be retained, a match of at least six nucleotides to both a V gene segment and a J gene segment was required. Rearrangements were called productive when the CDR3 lacked stop codons and stayed in frame with V and J; all others were non-productive. CDR3 was defined according to IMGT convention as the region running from the second conserved V-encoded cysteine to the conserved J-encoded phenylalanine. The earlier analysis of about 570 of the donors excluded any sequence lacking an unambiguous match to a single V gene segment. An earlier analysis of fewer than 750 of the donors classified V segments as functional when productive rearrangements were above 56.7% and as segregating when the standard deviation between donors was above 5%. To diagnose cytomegalovirus status from the catalog of TCR beta chain sequences, a statistical classification framework was built. A later analysis assigned V and J genes by comparing TCR nucleotide sequences with IMGT/GENE-DB human TR gene sequences. Using the TCRdist pipeline, a later analysis assigned CDR3 sequences along with most-parsimonious VDJ recombination scenarios. A later analysis defined each TCR beta chain by its CDR3 amino acid sequence plus V-gene family, and excluded reads lacking a unique V-gene family. As a way to deal with suspected cross-contamination and a sequencing artifact, a later analysis dropped 450 to 700 nucleotide sequences that were highly shared and had low generation probability. In a later analysis, a clonal expansion index was calculated for each public chain from normalized within-repertoire ranks of inferred template counts. In a later analysis, generation probabilities were computed using a VDJ recombination model fitted to out-of-frame rearrangements, and the results were checked against IGoR. In a later analysis, TCR-TCR, TCR-HLA and TCR-CMV co-occurrence was scored with hypergeometric tests, and a repertoire-size bias correction was applied to TCR pairs. A later analysis estimated false discovery rates by permuting HLA or CMV assignments 20 times. In a later analysis, co-occurring TCRs were grouped using DBSCAN, with TCRdist sequence similarity added in when clustering inside HLA-allele-positive subsets. Repertoires with fewer than 30,000 or more than 120,000 public chains, plus five repertoires with anomalous nucleotide sharing, were excluded from co-occurrence clustering. Held by TCRdb, this immuneACCESS table contains in-frame sequences only and omits some clones. Under half of the omission traces to an unresolved V gene where checked; the cause of the rest is unknown. The D gene and trimming were derived from the DNA, and the V and J assignments and clone size from that table. Within this sample are approximately 160,000 clones, with just over 75% of them counted one time only. About 1% of the sample is in the top ten clones.

The sample is drawn from a study of cytomegalovirus exposure and HLA in healthy donors (dated by TCRdb to 2017 to 2019). With regard to the full study: According to an earlier analysis of a few hundred of the donors, about 179 million T cells yielded 100 million or so unique TCR beta sequences and about 300 Gb of sequence data. An early release that covered roughly 600 HLA-typed donors contained approximately 300 gigabases of sequencing data and roughly 84 million unique TCR sequences. High-throughput TCR immunosequencing, statistical association of individual TCRs with disease status, and machine learning were combined to predict cytomegalovirus infection status. In the later analysis, no new phenotypic data were used to find candidate immune exposures; instead, reliance was placed on TCR beta sequences and their occurrence across donors. An earlier analysis of 587 of the donors used high-throughput TCR beta sequencing to judge whether each TCR beta V gene segment behaved as functional or pseudogenic. Class I and class II HLA loci were covered by the typing at four-digit resolution. The study was designed to test whether signatures of past pathogen exposure could be identified by cataloging public T cell receptors. Because of strong linkage in the cohort, five DR-DQ haplotypes were treated as single units for association and clustering. The number of donors typed differed by locus, with about 629-640 for A, B, C, DRB1 and DQB1, about 500 for DQA1, approximately 570 for DPA1, and 472 for DPB1. Every discovery cohort repertoire had been produced on one sequencing platform. On average, roughly 240,000 unique TCR beta nucleotide sequences were sequenced per donor among a few hundred genotyped donors of the cohort, with roughly a sixth of those sequences being non-productive. A later analysis re-analyzed previously published TCR beta repertoires from approximately 700 donors and added high-resolution HLA genotyping to study TCR occurrence patterns. The T cell repertoires of 666 subjects were profiled by immunosequencing and related to cytomegalovirus serostatus. A separate validation cohort of roughly 130 different subjects was used in addition to the approximately 700-subject first cohort. Among the roughly 430 genotyped donors, around 81% belonged to the genetic ancestry cluster associated with self-reported Caucasian donors. Donor age, sex, ethnicity and CMV serostatus were compiled together with the repertoire data. A later genetic analysis took genome-wide SNP genotypes for about 65% of the 666 donors and used that subset as a discovery cohort. Study-level results and caveats: According to a later analysis, parvovirus B19, influenza, CMV and Epstein-Barr virus appeared linked to several top co-occurrence clusters. Linkage disequilibrium might explain the correlated functional status among segregating V segments, but an unknown experimental factor could not be ruled out. A later analysis found that most CMV-associated TCR beta chains appeared HLA-restricted, with HLA associations seemingly driven largely by CMV exposure. In an earlier analysis of roughly 500 of the donors, most TCR beta V segments appeared in productive rearrangements about 87% or about 30% of the time, broadly matching IMGT annotations. Across donors, most TCR sequences were observed very rarely, whereas some public TCRs were present in many individuals. In a later genetic analysis, a missense DCLRE1C variant was associated with V-gene and J-gene trimming of TCR beta chains, and the association was replicated in an independent cohort. A later genetic analysis reported fewer N-insertions in productive TCRs among donors in an Asian-associated ancestry cluster than the roughly 700-donor mean. Some IMGT-functional V segments, including TRBV6-2 and TRBV6-3, could not be told apart with the 87-base-pair reads, so those segments were excluded. In the study, 164 TCR beta chains were listed as associated with cytomegalovirus. Specific HLA alleles were associated with 15,000 to 20,000 TCR beta sequences at a false discovery rate of 0.05 in a later analysis. For the cohort, immune exposure information was limited to CMV serostatus. A further reported finding was that TCR beta sequences accurately predicted the HLA-A and HLA-B alleles for most subjects in the first cohort. Because HLA typing was missing for some donors at each locus, association tests included only the typed subset. In a later analysis, HLA-associated TCR beta chains showed more clonal expansion and lower generation probabilities than non-associated chains that were equally common. According to a later analysis, TCR association rates differed among HLA loci, with DRB1 alleles showing the most associated TCRs and HLA-C alleles showing the fewest. Because counts were too low, about 18 rarely observed V segments, including chromosome 9 orphons, were excluded from the earlier analysis of a few hundred of the donors. A few of the identified cytomegalovirus-associated TCR beta chains were confirmed in vitro to be specific for cytomegalovirus antigens. When HLA alleles, especially DR and DQ, strongly co-occurred, TCR associations were difficult to assign to individual alleles. Roughly uniform sequencing depth across donors was assumed in presence/absence analyses, although this assumption may not hold. It was suggested by the authors that the approach could potentially be generalized to other disease states and immunological phenotypes. The cohort was sequenced for TCR beta chains only, and without alpha or paired-chain data the features that could be detected were limited. The classifier was reported to diagnose cytomegalovirus status with high specificity and sensitivity in both the original cohort and the validation cohort. The sequencing pipeline was judged likely to have produced a cluster of highly shared sequence variants as a technical artifact.

The CDR3 contains 15 residues, cysteine and phenylalanine counted. The read is trimmed to its CDR3 DNA, 45 bases read in frame from base 1. V has 7 bases trimmed and J has 2 bases trimmed; junction bases matching no gene number 7. CDR1 and CDR2 are read off the germline V gene as SNHLY and FYNNEI. The cohort was made up of 666 healthy bone marrow donors. All cohort members were sampled while nominally healthy, although unrecorded immune exposures were likely present. The donor tested CMV seronegative, placing the donor among the 350 or so seronegative members of the cohort. A peripheral blood sample was provided by each donor, and peripheral blood mononuclear cells were used for TCR beta sequencing. Genomic DNA was extracted from the blood cell samples with the Qiagen DNeasy Blood Extraction Kit.

The sample was PBMCs. The sequence is built from TRBV2 and TRBJ2-1; 8 bases in the junction line up with TRBD1. The source is a woman in her thirties or forties in good health and CMV-seronegative. The CDR3 here reads CASNLGQVTYNEQFF. DNA sequence: TGTGCCAGCAATCTGGGACAGGTTACCTACAATGAGCAGTTCTTC.